This TCR beta chain is from a study of lymphopenia after photon versus proton radiotherapy. TCRdb's copy holds only in-frame clones and misses some; the assay was immunoSEQ multiplex PCR. The sample contains about 34,000 clones, approximately 87% of which appear only once. There are 14 residues in the CDR3. Deletions cut 5 bases from V and 5 bases from J, with 15 bases between. Germline V gene sequence: CDR1 SGHRS, CDR2 YFSETQ. The receptor comes from a woman aged 70-85 years with pancreatic cancer. V and J are TRBV5-1 and TRBJ2-3; D perhaps matches TRBD1 (6 bases). This specimen consisted of peripheral blood, obtained from a patient treated with proton-based radiotherapy. This CDR3 is CASSPQGLGDTQYF. CDR3 DNA sequence: TGCGCCAGCAGTCCTCAGGGGTTGGGAGATACGCAGTATTTT.